This TCR beta chain was identified in a study of PD-L1 blockade in urothelial cancer. About the study: T cell content in blood samples showed a median of about 140,000.

As to time point: pretreatment peripheral blood. Each patient's cancer was a locally advanced or metastatic urothelial carcinoma. The junction had 8 bases not matched to a gene; V was cut back by 7 bases and J by 2 bases. Germline V lookup: CDR1 LNHDA, CDR2 SQIVND (reference sequence). The CDR3 consists of 14 residues. Measured with immunoSEQ multiplex PCR; TCRdb has only the in-frame clones, and not every one. The data show approximately 63,000 clones, approximately 80% seen once. The sample consisted of PBMCs, taken around atezolizumab (anti-PD-L1) treatment. V and J are TRBV19 and TRBJ2-7, with 7 bases fitting TRBD2. This sequence originates from a man aged 65 to 85 with urothelial cancer. The CDR3 coding sequence is TGTGCCAGTACTGCGCGGGAGTCGCCCTACGAGCAGTACTTC. Amino acid sequence: CASTARESPYEQYF. The full variable domain, its missing parts supplied by reference TRBV19 and TRBJ2-7, is DGGITQSPKYLFRKEGQNVTLSCEQNLNHDAMYWYRQDPGQGLRLIYYSQIVNDFQKGDIAEGYSVSREKKESFPLTVTSAQKNPTAFYLCASTARESPYEQYFGPGTRLTVT.